A single sample is the source of the 13 T cell receptor beta chains below, sequenced in a study of blood T cell repertoires in COVID-19. Profiled with immunoSEQ multiplex PCR; TCRdb holds only in-frame clones, not every one. Of about 250,000 clones listed, 75% to 90% were seen once; the top ten hold 4% to 5%. Material for sequencing was peripheral blood. These receptors were taken from a woman aged 40 to 50 who had recovered from COVID-19.

This clone showed up many times. V gene TRBV6-6 combines with J gene TRBJ2-1; D may be TRBD1 (6 bases). The CDR3 spans 13 residues. Germline CDR1 and CDR2: MNHNY and SVGAGI (reference sequence). With 5 bases removed from V and 6 bases from J, the gap between germline ends came to 11 bases. The CDR3, as DNA: TGTGCCAGCAGTGGATCACAGGGCAATGAGCAGTTCTTC. This codes for CASSGSQGNEQFF.

This chain links TRBV7-6 with TRBJ2-5; D ambiguous. Germline CDR1 SGHVS, CDR2 FNYEAQ. Trimming removed 2 bases at V and 4 bases at J, with 8 bases between. The CDR3 length is 13 residues. This CDR3 reads CASSLSRRETQYF. CDR3 nucleotides: TGTGCCAGCAGCTTATCTCGGAGAGAGACCCAGTACTTC.

The rearrangement joins TRBV23-1 to TRBJ2-5, with D tentatively TRBD2 (5 bases). TRBV23-1 is an ORF, with its function uncertain. CDR3 length: 14 residues. V gave up 2 bases and J gave up 4 bases, with 11 bases separating them. The CDR3: CASSQNSGVETQYF. DNA of the CDR3: TGCGCCAGCAGTCAAAATTCCGGGGTAGAGACCCAGTACTTC.

V and J are TRBV3-1 (or the pseudogene TRBV3-2) and TRBJ2-1; 13 nucleotides align to TRBD2. The CDR3 loop spans 17 amino acids. With 2 bases clipped from V and 2 bases from J, the junction kept 3 bases outside the gene matches. Looked up from germline, CDR1 is LGHDT and CDR2 is YNNKEL (reference sequence). CDR3 sequence: CASSQTSGGVTYNEQFF. The CDR3 bases are TGTGCCAGCAGCCAAACTAGCGGGGGGGTGACCTACAATGAGCAGTTCTTC.

The chain recombines TRBV5-6 with TRBJ2-1; 8 bases are shared with TRBD2. With V trimmed by 4 bases and J by 2 bases, 11 bases remained unmatched. Germline CDR1 is SGHDT and CDR2 is YYEEEE. This CDR3 has 17 amino acids. The CDR3 DNA sequence: TGTGCCAGCAGCCAATATAGCGGGGCAGTTACCTACAATGAGCAGTTCTTC. Its translation: CASSQYSGAVTYNEQFF.

The chain recombines TRBV30 with TRBJ2-1; D is uncertain. The CDR3 extends over 14 amino acids. CDR1 GTSNPN and CDR2 SVGIG come from the germline V gene (reference sequence). Trimming stripped 4 bases from V and 5 bases from J, with 15 bases between. The CDR3 coding sequence is TGTGCCTGGAAATCTATTGAGCTGAACAATGAGCAGTTCTTC. Translating it yields CAWKSIELNNEQFF.

The chain recombines TRBV18 with TRBJ1-2, with TRBD1 matching 8 bases. Per the germline V gene, CDR1 is KGHSH and CDR2 is LQKENI. CDR3 size: 14 residues. Germline trimming cut 3 bases from V and 3 bases from J; bases unmatched to any gene: 3. Here the CDR3 reads CASSPAGQDYGYTF. Here the CDR3 DNA reads TGTGCCAGCTCACCGGCGGGACAGGACTATGGCTACACCTTC.

This clone has only a few counts. This chain links TRBV10-1 with TRBJ1-1; 9 bases are shared with TRBD1. CDR3 length: 13 amino acids. Unmatched junction bases numbered 8, after V lost 9 bases and J lost 6 bases. The germline V gene has CDR1 WNHNN and CDR2 SYGVQD (reference sequence). CDR3 in amino acids: CARTMDRGSEAFF. The CDR3, as DNA: TGCGCCAGGACGATGGACAGGGGATCTGAAGCTTTCTTT.

The genes are TRBV24-1 and TRBJ2-7; D unclear. Trimming shortened V by 3 bases and J by 0 bases, and 11 bases separated the two germline ends. The CDR3 is 15 amino acids. Per the germline V gene, CDR1 is KGHDR and CDR2 is SFDVKD. DNA of the CDR3: TGTGCCACCAGTGATGTAATCGATAGCTCCTACGAGCAGTACTTC. This sequence encodes CATSDVIDSSYEQYF.

The chain couples TRBV6-5 to TRBJ1-2, with 7 positions matching TRBD1. There are 14 residues in the CDR3. Losses at the gene ends were 10 bases for V and 4 bases for J; bases not matched to a gene: 12. Germline loops: CDR1 MNHEY, CDR2 SVGAGI. CDR3 sequence: CATNPLGQIYGYTF. DNA of the CDR3: TGTGCCACAAACCCCTTGGGACAGATCTATGGCTACACCTTC.

The chain joins TRBV18 to TRBJ2-7; 9 bases agree with TRBD2. The CDR3 totals 13 residues. Germline CDR1 reads KGHSH; CDR2 reads LQKENI. J gave up 4 bases and V 5 bases, and 3 bases lay outside the gene matches. CDR3 sequence (DNA): TGTGCCAGCTCAGAAAGCGGGGGGTACGAGCAGTACGTC. Amino acid sequence: CASSESGGYEQYV.

The chain recombines TRBV4-1 with TRBJ2-1, with D unresolved. The length of the CDR3 is 14 residues. Trimming shortened V by 3 bases and J by 3 bases, and 9 bases separated the two germline ends. Germline V gives CDR1 MGHRA, CDR2 YSYEKL. CDR3 nucleotide sequence: TGCGCCAGCAGCCACCACAGTAACTACAATGAGCAGTTCTTC. It specifies CASSHHSNYNEQFF.

The genes are TRBV21-1 and TRBJ2-7; the D call TRBD2 from the table was never checked on the DNA. TRBV21-1 is designated a pseudogene. The CDR3 consists of 12 residues. Here the CDR3 reads CASIVGSYEQYV. The CDR3 nucleotides are TGTGCCAGCATCGTCGGCTCCTACGAGCAGTACGTC.